The clone carrying this T cell receptor (beta chain) was observed at least ten times. Its antigen is unknown. Other DNA sequences in the sample encode the same CDR3. V lost 3 bases, J lost 6 bases, and 15 bases lay in between. The CDR3 totals 15 residues. CDR1 is MGHRA and CDR2 is YSYEKL in the germline V gene. About 28,000 T cell genomes (roughly 300 ng DNA) went into each PBMC replicate. Data came from immunoSEQ multiplex PCR; TCRdb stores just in-frame clones and leaves some out. The table has 470,000 or so clones, 81% seen once. This entry comes from a study of shared clonotypes between healthy human individuals. General study points: Among donors, the sharing of clonotypes was expected to be influenced by sequencing depth.

Each unsorted sample relied on roughly 90 million PBMCs as its source of genomic DNA. The sample comprised PBMCs. J is TRBJ1-3 and V is TRBV4-1; tentatively, D is TRBD1 (5 bases). The clonotype comes from a woman aged 40 to 50 in good health. Some clones in this sample may be carry-over from other donors' samples. CDR3 nucleotide sequence: TGCGCCAGCAGCCAGTCCCTCGGGGGAGCAAACACCATATATTTT. This translates into CASSQSLGGANTIYF.